This T cell receptor (beta chain) appears in the sequencing data of a study of OX40 agonist ivuxolimab in advanced cancers. Generated by immunoSEQ multiplex PCR, the TCRdb table keeps only in-frame clones and is missing some. The table lists some 41,000 clones, under 95% of them singletons. Germline CDR1 MNHEY, CDR2 SVGAGI. The CDR3 is 14 amino acids. V was pared by 6 bases and J by 0 bases, with 9 bases between. The chain carries TRBV6-5 and TRBJ1-3; no clear D gene. Sequences were derived from CD4+ or CD8+ T cells sorted from blood, sampled in a trial of the OX40 agonist ivuxolimab. This clonotype was sampled from an adult with an advanced solid tumor such as melanoma, head and neck, liver or kidney cancer. DNA for the CDR3: TGTGCCAGCAGCGTGACGGCCTCTGGAAACACCATATATTTT. This translates into CASSVTASGNTIYF.